This TCR beta chain originates from a study of beta chain features in type 1 diabetes. General study results and limits: A greater similarity of naive, central memory and Treg TCRB repertoires was seen among patients than among healthy donors. In all four CD4+ subsets, TCRB CDR3 length was significantly, moderately reduced in type 1 diabetes. Any role of HLA type in TCRB rearrangement remained unresolved here.

The authors reverse transcribed all of the isolated RNA, so sequencing captured expressed TCRB transcripts. The repertoire was sequenced with immunoSEQ multiplex PCR; TCRdb's copy has only in-frame clones and lacks some. Of some 150,000 clones in the sample, around an eighth were seen once. A word on this clone: Its target is not known.

V shed 1 base and J shed 3 bases, with 18 bases lying between them. The CDR3 totals 17 residues. Per the germline V gene, CDR1 is MGHRA and CDR2 is YSYEKL. This receptor was identified in a man younger than 30 with type 1 diabetes. The sequencing sample was made of central memory CD4+ T cells from blood. This chain links TRBV4-1 with TRBJ2-5; D is undetermined. CDR3 in amino acids: CASSQAPLKGSKETQYF. In DNA form, the CDR3 reads TGCGCCAGCAGCCAAGCACCCTTGAAAGGCTCGAAAGAGACCCAGTACTTC.